This T cell receptor beta chain came from a study of radiotherapy plus CTLA-4 blockade in lung cancer. Study-wide background: Of the patients, roughly 20% showed objective responses and roughly 30% attained disease control. Study results and caveats: Dynamics of early blood T cell clones, together with interferon-beta, were reportedly the best predictors of response. Following radiotherapy plus ipilimumab, tumor-derived TCR clones expanded in the blood.

Focal radiation plus CTLA-4 blockade with ipilimumab was given to patients with chemo-refractory metastatic non-small-cell lung cancer. Germline lookup yields CDR1 LGHNA and CDR2 YNFKEQ. V was shortened by 1 base and J by 1 base, with 10 bases between the two germline ends. There are 15 residues in the CDR3. Repertoires were generated with immunoSEQ multiplex PCR, while TCRdb's copy carries only in-frame clones and drops some. The table shows around 72,000 clones, with roughly 78% occurring only once. As for this clone: Antigen specificity is unknown.

J is TRBJ1-1 and V is TRBV4-2; D gene uncertain. The sequences come from peripheral blood, collected from a patient treated with radiotherapy plus ipilimumab. The origin of this receptor is a human donor with non-small cell lung cancer who had a complete response to radiotherapy plus ipilimumab. CDR3 sequence reads: CASSQGEWGNTEAFF. CDR3 nucleotide sequence: TGTGCCAGCAGCCAAGGTGAGTGGGGGAACACTGAAGCTTTCTTT.